This entry is about one T cell receptor beta chain. Its target is not known. The sample comes from a study of T cells expressing NK-cell markers. Study-level information: Repertoire data for TCR beta were derived from sorted T cells (CD3+CD56+NKG2C+, CD3+CD56+NKG2C- and CD3+CD56-NKG2C+). HCMV seropositivity marked most of the eight sequenced donors; one was seronegative. Study-wide findings and caveats: The CD3+CD56-NKG2C+ fraction of several donors was also led by these clonotypes.

Germline CDR1 SEHNR, CDR2 FQNEAQ (reference sequence). The CDR3 covers 14 residues. Generation of TCR beta cDNA was performed by 5'RACE template switching incorporating UMIs. TCRdb reprocessed the 5' RACE reads and keeps a single row for each CDR3 protein, giving no DNA. The sample data list a few hundred thousand distinct CDR3 sequences. This receptor was taken from a man between 18 and 29 years old in good health. The chain couples TRBV7-9 to TRBJ2-7; TCRdb lists TRBD1, though no DNA is available to test this call. Sequencing input: blood T cells: a sorted CD56 or NKG2C T cell subset, CD4+ or CD8+ T cells, or bulk PBMC T cells (not recorded which). CDR3 amino acids: CASSFTGLAYEQYF. Full variable domain (outside the CDR3, taken from reference TRBV7-9 and TRBJ2-7): DTGVSQNPRHKITKRGQNVTFRCDPISEHNRLYWYRQTLGQGPEFLTYFQNEAQLEKSRLLSDRFSAERPKGSFSTLEIQRTEQGDSAMYLCASSFTGLAYEQYFGPGTRLTVT.